Listed here are 14 T cell receptor beta chains from one sample, sequenced in a study of cytomegalovirus exposure and HLA in healthy donors. PCR used 60 Vbeta primers and 13 Jbeta primers. Measured with immunoSEQ multiplex PCR; TCRdb has only the in-frame clones, and not every one. The sample contains approximately 150,000 clones, around 10% of which appear only once. Sequenced sample: PBMCs. Receptor source: a male donor in good health and CMV-seronegative.

This clone was seen a handful of times. The CDR3 region has the DNA TGCAGCGTTTATGGGACTAGCGGGAGCGGTGAGCAGTTCTTC. It yields the protein CSVYGTSGSGEQFF. The V gene is TRBV29-1, the J gene TRBJ2-1; 14 positions match TRBD2. In germline, CDR1 is SQVTM, CDR2 ANQGSEA. The junction had 6 bases not matched to a gene; V was cut back by 5 bases and J by 9 bases. The CDR3 sequence is 14 residues long.

The sample holds a few counts of this clone. The rearrangement links TRBV5-4 to TRBJ2-2; D is ambiguous. This CDR3 has 14 residues. CDR1 is SGHNT, CDR2 YYREEE, per germline (reference sequence). Trimming shortened V by 2 bases and J by 4 bases, and 9 bases separated the two germline ends. The CDR3 reads CASSFYSSTGELFF. CDR3 in DNA: TGTGCCAGCAGCTTTTACAGTTCCACCGGGGAGCTGTTTTTT.

This chain joins TRBV2 and TRBJ2-2, with 8 positions matching TRBD1. The germline CDR1 and CDR2 sequences are SNHLY and FYNNEI. There are 15 residues in the CDR3. Trimming cost V 7 bases and J 0 bases; bases outside gene matches: 4. The chain's CDR3 is CASTGQGANTGELFF. The CDR3 region has the DNA TGTGCCAGCACCGGACAGGGCGCGAACACCGGGGAGCTGTTTTTT. Combining the CDR3 with reference TRBV2 and TRBJ2-2 gives the whole variable domain EPEVTQTPSHQVTQMGQEVILRCVPISNHLYFYWYRQILGQKVEFLVSFYNNEISEKSEIFDDQFSVERPDGSNFTLKIRSTKLEDSAMYFCASTGQGANTGELFFGEGSRLTVL.

This clone has a handful of counts. This specimen includes other DNA sequences encoding the same CDR3. V usage is TRBV29-1 and J usage is TRBJ2-2; D may be TRBD1 (5 bases). Between the trimmed V and J ends, which lost 5 bases and 3 bases, there was a span of 10 bases. Looked up from germline, CDR1 is SQVTM and CDR2 is ANQGSEA. The CDR3 is made up of 13 amino acids. CDR3 protein: CSVPDIDTGELFF. The CDR3 nucleotides read TGCAGCGTTCCGGACATAGACACCGGGGAGCTGTTTTTT.

This clone was observed a handful of times. V and J are TRBV7-9 and TRBJ1-1; tentatively, D is TRBD1 (6 bases). Germline CDR1 SEHNR, CDR2 FQNEAQ (reference sequence). The CDR3 covers 15 residues. V was trimmed by 5 bases and J by 0 bases, leaving 13 bases between them. DNA for the CDR3: TGTGCCAGCAGCACTTTGACAGGTTTGAACACTGAAGCTTTCTTT. Amino acid sequence: CASSTLTGLNTEAFF.

This clone was picked up a small number of times. This chain uses TRBV19 with TRBJ1-1; 9 bases line up with TRBD1. CDR1 LNHDA and CDR2 SQIVND come from the germline V gene (reference sequence). The CDR3 extends over 12 amino acids. V gave up 5 bases and J gave up 9 bases; unmatched junction bases: 4. The CDR3 region has the DNA TGTGCCAGTAGTCGACAGGGGGGGCAAGCTTTCTTT. This encodes CASSRQGGQAFF.

The rearrangement links TRBV7-2 to TRBJ2-1, with 11 bases lining up with TRBD2. Germline V gene data show CDR1 as SGHTA and CDR2 as FQGNSA. The CDR3 is 16 amino acids. V shed 3 bases, J shed 7 bases, and the junction held 8 bases outside the gene matches. The CDR3 sequence: CASSFVGLAEGNEQFF. In DNA form, the CDR3 reads TGTGCCAGCAGCTTCGTGGGACTAGCGGAAGGAAATGAGCAGTTCTTC.

The chain has TRBV19 and TRBJ1-2; perhaps TRBD1 as D (5 bases). The CDR3 is made up of 11 amino acids. With 3 bases removed from V and 6 bases from J, the gap between germline ends came to 5 bases. Germline-derived CDR1 and CDR2 are LNHDA and SQIVND (reference sequence). The CDR3 reads CASSIRDGYTF. The DNA for the CDR3 is TGTGCCAGTAGTATCAGGGATGGCTACACCTTC. Combining the CDR3 with reference TRBV19 and TRBJ1-2 gives the whole variable domain DGGITQSPKYLFRKEGQNVTLSCEQNLNHDAMYWYRQDPGQGLRLIYYSQIVNDFQKGDIAEGYSVSREKKESFPLTVTSAQKNPTAFYLCASSIRDGYTFGSGTRLTVV.

This clone was observed a handful of times. The CDR3 reads CASSQLDREDYGYTF. The CDR3 nucleotides read TGTGCCAGCTCACAACTGGACAGGGAGGACTATGGCTACACCTTC. The genes are TRBV18 and TRBJ1-2; TRBD1 matches 8 bases. CDR3 length equals 15 residues. The germline CDR1 and CDR2 sequences are KGHSH and LQKENI. Losses at the gene ends were 4 bases for V and 3 bases for J; bases not matched to a gene: 7.

This clone was seen a few times. This chain connects TRBV6-5 to TRBJ2-7, with 8 bases that match TRBD1. V trimming: 6 bases; J trimming: 2 bases; junction bases outside the gene matches: 3. Germline V gene lookup returns CDR1 MNHEY and CDR2 SVGAGI. The CDR3 runs 13 residues. CDR3 in amino acids: CASRGTGPYEQYF. The CDR3 DNA reads as TGTGCCAGCAGGGGGACAGGCCCCTACGAGCAGTACTTC.

The CDR3 region is CASSSPGVLYEQYF. The CDR3 DNA is TGTGCCAGCAGCTCCCCCGGGGTCCTCTACGAGCAGTACTTC. This chain uses TRBV7-2 with TRBJ2-7; TRBD2 is a possible D gene (5 bases). V was cut by 4 bases and J by 3 bases, with 13 bases left in between. The germline CDR1 and CDR2 sequences are SGHTA and FQGNSA. This CDR3 is built from 14 residues.

This clone was seen only a few times. J is TRBJ2-5 and V is TRBV2, with a possible D match to TRBD2 (7 bases). Germline V gene sequence: CDR1 SNHLY, CDR2 FYNNEI. The germline V and J ends were trimmed by 0 bases and 1 base, with 12 bases remaining between them. The CDR3 runs to 16 residues. The CDR3 sequence: CASSEAGRGGQETQYF. DNA for the CDR3: TGTGCCAGCAGTGAAGCGGGGAGGGGGGGCCAAGAGACCCAGTACTTC.

This sequence joins TRBV29-1 and TRBJ1-2, with D possibly TRBD1 on 5 matching bases. V lost 3 bases and J 5 bases, leaving 7 bases between the germline ends. The length of the CDR3 is 11 residues. Germline lookup yields CDR1 SQVTM and CDR2 ANQGSEA. The CDR3 loop reads CSVESGYGYTF. CDR3 in DNA: TGCAGCGTTGAGTCAGGGTATGGCTACACCTTC.

The genes are TRBV6-1 and TRBJ2-5; 12 positions match TRBD2. The CDR3 has 14 residues. Germline V gives CDR1 MNHNS, CDR2 SASEGT. With V trimmed by 6 bases and J by 9 bases, 8 bases remained unmatched. The CDR3 here is CASRGLAGWRSQYF. CDR3 nucleotides: TGTGCCAGCAGAGGACTAGCGGGATGGCGTTCCCAGTACTTC.